This passage covers 24 T cell receptor beta chains from one sample sequenced in a study of blood T cell repertoires in COVID-19. Method: immunoSEQ multiplex PCR; TCRdb's copy keeps in-frame clones and lacks some. The table lists about 390,000 clones, around 87% of them singletons. Material for sequencing was peripheral blood. These receptors all stem from a woman in her fifties or sixties with COVID-19, enrolled during active disease.

The gene calls are TRBV2 and TRBJ1-4, with 7 bases that match TRBD1. This CDR3 comprises 15 residues. The junction had 7 bases not matched to a gene; V was cut back by 6 bases and J by 3 bases. Germline CDR1 is SNHLY and CDR2 is FYNNEI. CDR3 amino acids: CASSPQGTSNEKLFF. CDR3 DNA sequence: TGTGCCAGCAGCCCACAGGGGACGTCTAATGAAAAACTGTTTTTT.

About this clone: Since a much larger clone is just one base distant, this may be a read error. The chain has TRBV6-5 and TRBJ2-7; TRBD1 might be the D (5 bases). The V gene lost 6 bases and the J gene lost 6 bases, with 9 bases spanning the gap. Germline CDR1 and CDR2: MNHEY and SVGAGI. The CDR3 is made up of 11 amino acids. Here the CDR3 reads CASRQESEQYF. The CDR3 DNA is TGTGCCAGCAGACAGGAGTCCGAGCAGTACTTC.

The sample holds one count of this clone. V is TRBV10-3 and J is TRBJ1-2; 7 bases match TRBD1. The CDR3 runs to 14 residues. Germline V gene lookup returns CDR1 ENHRY and CDR2 SYGVKD. V shed 6 bases, J shed 2 bases, and the junction held 6 bases outside the gene matches. The CDR3, as DNA: TGTGCCATCAGCCTACAGGGGTCCAACTATGGCTACACCTTC. Protein sequence: CAISLQGSNYGYTF.

In nucleotides, the CDR3 is TGTGCCAGCAAGGGGTTGGATCAGCCCCAGCATTTT. Its protein product is CASKGLDQPQHF. The chain couples TRBV2 to TRBJ1-5, with TRBD1 as a possible D gene (5 bases). There are 12 residues in the CDR3. Germline V gene sequence: CDR1 SNHLY, CDR2 FYNNEI. The V and J ends lost 7 bases and 5 bases respectively, with 9 bases between them.

The chain employs TRBV15 and TRBJ2-5; the D gene is possibly TRBD1 (8 bases). CDR3 length: 16 residues. Germline loops: CDR1 LNHNV, CDR2 YYDKDF (reference sequence). V dropped 7 bases and J dropped 3 bases, with 21 bases sitting between them. The CDR3 DNA reads TGTGCCACCAACCCAACGTACACAGGGGGGGAAGAGACCCAGTACTTC. Translated, it gives CATNPTYTGGEETQYF.

This clone was found once. This sequence joins TRBV9 and TRBJ1-6; 8 bases align to TRBD1. Trimming took 0 bases from V and 10 from J; bases not matched to a gene: 6. CDR3 length equals 15 residues. CDR1 and CDR2 from the germline V gene are SGDLS and YYNGEE. CDR3 sequence (DNA): TGTGCCAGCAGCGTAGAGGCCAGGGGGCCCTCACCCCTCCACTTT. Protein: CASSVEARGPSPLHF. The full variable domain, completed using reference TRBV9 and TRBJ1-6, is DSGVTQTPKHLITATGQRVTLRCSPRSGDLSVYWYQQSLDQGLQFLIQYYNGEERAKGNILERFSAQQFPDLHSELNLSSLELGDSALYFCASSVEARGPSPLHFGNGTRLTVT.

The chain couples TRBV6-1 to TRBJ2-7; D is unresolved. The V end lost 3 bases, the J end lost 3 bases, and 9 bases lay between the germline ends. The CDR3 loop spans 13 amino acids. Germline CDR1 reads MNHNS; CDR2 reads SASEGT. CDR3 region: CASSEQRRYEQYF. In nucleotides, the CDR3 is TGTGCCAGCAGTGAGCAGCGCCGCTACGAGCAGTACTTC.

The V call is TRBV9, the J call TRBJ2-7; TRBD1 matches 9 bases. Germline CDR1 and CDR2: SGDLS and YYNGEE. J lost 0 bases, V lost 1 base, and 2 bases had no gene match. CDR3 size: 15 residues. The DNA for the CDR3 is TGTGCCAGCAGCGTAAAGGGACAGGGCTCCTACGAGCAGTACTTC. Amino acids: CASSVKGQGSYEQYF.

The V call is TRBV7-3, the J call TRBJ1-1; perhaps TRBD1 as D (6 bases). Trimming left V 5 bases short and J 5 bases short, with 15 bases between. This CDR3 has 14 residues. Per germline, CDR1 SGHTA and CDR2 FQGTGA. CDR3: CASSLQGWGTEAFF. CDR3 sequence (DNA): TGTGCCAGCAGCCTACAGGGATGGGGGACTGAAGCTTTCTTT.

This chain uses TRBV3-1 (or the pseudogene TRBV3-2) with TRBJ1-1, with TRBD1 identical over 9 bases. The CDR3 is 18 amino acids. Germline V gene data show CDR1 as LGHDT and CDR2 as YNNKEL (reference sequence). V trimming: 0 bases; J trimming: 3 bases; junction bases outside the gene matches: 11. CDR3 residues: CASSQDGDRVRVDTEAFF. CDR3 sequence (DNA): TGTGCCAGCAGCCAAGACGGGGACAGGGTGAGGGTTGACACTGAAGCTTTCTTT.

Here the CDR3 DNA reads TGTGCCAGCAGCTTCTCAGGGAATGGTGGCACTGAAGCTTTCTTT. It is translated as CASSFSGNGGTEAFF. This chain links TRBV7-2 with TRBJ1-1; D is perhaps TRBD1 (5 bases). The germline gives CDR1 SGHTA, CDR2 FQGNSA. The germline V and J ends were trimmed by 3 bases and 4 bases, with 15 bases remaining between them. The CDR3 consists of 15 residues.

This chain connects TRBV19 to TRBJ1-2; perhaps TRBD1 as D (6 bases). This CDR3 is built from 13 residues. Trimming took off 7 bases at V and 6 bases at J, with 15 bases between the two ends. The germline gives CDR1 LNHDA, CDR2 SQIVND (reference sequence). In DNA form, the CDR3 reads TGTGCCAGTAAGGGACACCCTTACGATGGCTACACCTTC. This translates into CASKGHPYDGYTF.

The chain recombines TRBV7-3 with TRBJ1-1; D perhaps matches TRBD1 (6 bases). The V gene's germline CDR1 is SGHTA and CDR2 FQGTGA. V lost 5 bases and J 3 bases, leaving 10 bases between the germline ends. The CDR3 is 13 residues long. CDR3 protein: CASSPRQDTEAFF. CDR3 nucleotides: TGTGCCAGCAGCCCCCGACAGGACACTGAAGCTTTCTTT.

This sequence joins TRBV5-1 and TRBJ2-5; TRBD2 matches 9 bases. The CDR3 spans 16 residues. The germline CDR1 and CDR2 sequences are SGHRS and YFSETQ. V dropped 2 bases and J dropped 1; count of bases not matched to a gene: 6. The CDR3 is CASSLVAGALQETQYF. The CDR3 DNA reads as TGCGCCAGCAGCTTAGTAGCGGGGGCCCTCCAAGAGACCCAGTACTTC. The full variable domain, rest sourced from reference TRBV5-1 and TRBJ2-5, is KAGVTQTPRYLIKTRGQQVTLSCSPISGHRSVSWYQQTPGQGLQFLFEYFSETQRNKGNFPGRFSGRQFSNSRSEMNVSTLELGDSALYLCASSLVAGALQETQYFGPGTRLLVL.

The chain uses TRBV9 and TRBJ1-4; D is uncertain. Trimming pared 0 bases from V and 6 bases from J, leaving 9 bases between. The CDR3 sequence is 14 residues long. Germline CDR1 and CDR2: SGDLS and YYNGEE. CDR3 sequence reads: CASSVDAGYEKLFF. The CDR3 DNA sequence: TGTGCCAGCAGCGTAGACGCGGGGTATGAAAAACTGTTTTTT.

A note on this clone: At one end, the junction sequence differs from germline, possibly due to a read error. This chain connects TRBV7-9 to TRBJ2-2; 9 bases match TRBD2. CDR3 size: 15 residues. From germline, CDR1 is SEHNR and CDR2 FQNEAQ (reference sequence). CDR3 nucleotides: TGTGCCAGCAGGTTAGCGGGGGCCGGCACCGGGGAGCTGTTTTTT. It specifies CASRLAGAGTGELFF. Filled out from reference TRBV7-9 and TRBJ2-2, the complete variable domain reads DTGVSQNPRHKITKRGQNVTFRCDPISEHNRLYWYRQTLGQGPEFLTYFQNEAQLEKSRLLSDRFSAERPKGSFSTLEIQRTEQGDSAMYLCASRLAGAGTGELFFGEGSRLTVL.

CDR3 sequence reads: CASSPRRSEYGYTF. Written as DNA, the CDR3 is TGTGCCAGCAGTCCCCGCCGGTCTGAGTATGGCTACACCTTC. The chain is built from TRBV27 and TRBJ1-2, with D uncertain. V was trimmed by 5 bases and J by 5 bases, leaving 15 bases between them. Germline lookup yields CDR1 MNHEY and CDR2 SMNVEV (reference sequence). The CDR3 has 14 amino acids.

J is TRBJ1-1 and V is TRBV25-1; D uncertain. Trimming cost V 8 bases and J 1 base, with 5 bases left between them. Germline-derived CDR1 and CDR2 are MGHDK and SYGVNS. The CDR3 is 11 amino acids. CDR3: CASAANTEAFF. CDR3 in DNA: TGTGCCAGCGCGGCGAACACTGAAGCTTTCTTT.

About this clone itself: Other DNA variants within this sample encode the same CDR3. This rearrangement joins TRBV9 to TRBJ2-7; 8 bases line up with TRBD1. The CDR3 runs to 15 residues. The V gene end was trimmed by 0 bases and the J gene end by 3 bases; junction bases not matched to a gene: 5. The germline gives CDR1 SGDLS, CDR2 YYNGEE. The CDR3: CASSVGAGGLYEQYF. For the CDR3, the DNA is TGTGCCAGCAGCGTAGGAGCAGGGGGCCTCTACGAGCAGTACTTC.

This clone appeared a single time. This chain links TRBV7-3 with TRBJ1-5, with D possibly being TRBD1 (5 bases). V lost 2 bases and J lost 1, with 9 bases in between. The CDR3 covers 15 residues. In germline, CDR1 is SGHTA, CDR2 FQGTGA. DNA of the CDR3: TGTGCCAGCAGCTTATGGGGACTGAGCAATCAGCCCCAGCATTTT. The encoded protein is CASSLWGLSNQPQHF.

This sequence joins TRBV5-5 and TRBJ2-7, with D possibly matching TRBD1 (6 bases). Germline V gives CDR1 SGHKS, CDR2 YYEKEE (reference sequence). The germline V and J ends were trimmed by 0 bases and 7 bases, with 14 bases remaining between them. The CDR3 has 14 amino acids. The CDR3 region is CASSLAPGAREQYF. In nucleotides, the CDR3 is TGTGCCAGCAGCTTGGCCCCAGGGGCGAGGGAGCAGTACTTC.

The chain links TRBV6-5 to TRBJ2-1; TRBD1 might be the D (6 bases). Between the trimmed V and J ends, which lost 6 bases and 3 bases, there was a span of 12 bases. The CDR3 is made up of 14 amino acids. Germline-derived CDR1 and CDR2 are MNHEY and SVGAGI. The CDR3 DNA reads TGTGCCAGCAGGAAAGGGGGTAACTACAATGAGCAGTTCTTC. Its protein product is CASRKGGNYNEQFF.

The V gene is TRBV6-5, the J gene TRBJ1-2; 8 nucleotides agree with TRBD1. Germline CDR1 MNHEY, CDR2 SVGAGI. The CDR3 is 13 residues long. V shed 6 bases and J 4 bases; nucleotides not matched to a gene: 4. CDR3 region: CASRMTGVYGYTF. The CDR3 coding sequence is TGTGCCAGCAGAATGACAGGGGTCTATGGCTACACCTTC.

V gene TRBV12-5 combines with J gene TRBJ1-4; 8 bases match TRBD1. CDR3 length equals 16 residues. Germline values: CDR1 LGHNT, CDR2 FRNRAP. Trimming at V came to 5 bases and at J to 7 bases, leaving 12 bases not matched to a gene. CDR3 nucleotides: TGTGCTAGTGGTCAAACTTCAGGGGGCGTCTTTGAAAAACTGTTTTTT. Translation gives CASGQTSGGVFEKLFF.